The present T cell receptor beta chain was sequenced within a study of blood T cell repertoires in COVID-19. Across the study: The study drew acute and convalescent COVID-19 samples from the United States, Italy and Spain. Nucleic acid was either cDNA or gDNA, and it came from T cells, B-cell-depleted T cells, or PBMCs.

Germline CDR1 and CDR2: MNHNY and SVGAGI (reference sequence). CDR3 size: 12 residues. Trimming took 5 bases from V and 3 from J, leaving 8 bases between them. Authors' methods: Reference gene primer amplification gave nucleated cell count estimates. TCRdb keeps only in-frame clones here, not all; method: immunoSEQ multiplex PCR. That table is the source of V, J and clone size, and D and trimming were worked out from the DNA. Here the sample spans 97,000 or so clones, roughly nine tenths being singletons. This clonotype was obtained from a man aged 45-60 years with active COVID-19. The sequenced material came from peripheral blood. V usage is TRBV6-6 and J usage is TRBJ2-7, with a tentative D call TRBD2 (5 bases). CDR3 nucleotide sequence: TGTGCCAGCAGTAAAACTAGCTACGAGCAGTACTTC. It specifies CASSKTSYEQYF.